Each of the 28 T cell receptor beta chains below was sequenced from the same sample in a study of blood T cells in healthy people across ages. It was with a sample-barcoded 5' primer and a J-beta primer mix that a second PCR of about 6 to 11 cycles was run. TCRdb processed the 5' RACE reads anew with MiXCR; each CDR3 protein has one entry. The table includes hundreds of thousands of distinct CDR3 sequences, 58% detected once. Sequencing used blood. Source of these receptors: a man younger than 40 in good health.

The V call is TRBV27, the J call TRBJ2-4, with D possibly TRBD2 on 6 matching bases. TRBJ2-7 matches the DNA end more closely, so the J call is doubtful. This CDR3 contains 14 residues. Germline CDR1 reads MNHEY; CDR2 reads SMNVEV (reference sequence). The CDR3 loop reads CASSPTGEIYEQYF. The CDR3 DNA reads as TGTGCCAGCAGTCCTACGGGAGAGATATACGAGCAGTACTTC.

This clonotype showed up just a few times. The chain has TRBV20-1 and TRBJ2-4; D gene uncertain. Germline CDR1 is DFQATT and CDR2 is SNEGSKA (reference sequence). This CDR3 is built from 16 residues. V was cut by 0 bases and J by 0 bases, with 12 bases left in between. The CDR3 nucleotides read TGCAGTGCTAGAGATCCCGCCGGAGCAGCCAAAAACATTCAGTACTTC. Translation gives CSARDPAGAAKNIQYF.

This clonotype was recorded at least ten times. The chain links TRBV5-1 to TRBJ2-5; TRBD2 might be the D (5 bases). CDR1 SGHRS and CDR2 YFSETQ come from the germline V gene. V lost 7 bases, J lost 1 base, and 14 bases lay in between. CDR3 length equals 14 residues. CDR3 residues: CASSSGGPQETQYF. The CDR3 nucleotides read TGCGCCAGCTCCTCAGGAGGTCCCCAAGAGACCCAGTACTTC.

This clonotype was counted only a few times. This chain uses TRBV9 with TRBJ2-5, with D maybe TRBD1 (6 bases). This CDR3 is 15 amino acids long. Germline V gene lookup returns CDR1 SGDLS and CDR2 YYNGEE. V was trimmed by 0 bases and J by 5 bases, leaving 14 bases between them. Here the CDR3 reads CASSVGGGSLETQYF. DNA of the CDR3: TGTGCCAGCAGCGTAGGAGGGGGATCTCTGGAGACCCAGTACTTC.

This clonotype was observed a handful of times. The chain carries TRBV5-1 and TRBJ1-2; no clear D gene. The CDR3 is made up of 13 amino acids. Per germline, CDR1 SGHRS and CDR2 YFSETQ. Trimming shortened V by 4 bases and J by 4 bases, and 11 bases separated the two germline ends. The CDR3 is CASSPEAAYGYTF. CDR3 in DNA: TGCGCCAGCAGCCCGGAAGCGGCCTATGGCTACACCTTC. The whole variable domain, remainder taken from reference TRBV5-1 and TRBJ1-2, is KAGVTQTPRYLIKTRGQQVTLSCSPISGHRSVSWYQQTPGQGLQFLFEYFSETQRNKGNFPGRFSGRQFSNSRSEMNVSTLELGDSALYLCASSPEAAYGYTFGSGTRLTVV.

CDR3 in DNA: TGTGCCAGCAGCCCAAAGGTCGGCTCCAGGGATACGCAGTATTTT. This gives the protein CASSPKVGSRDTQYF. The chain combines TRBV7-2 with TRBJ2-3; no clear D gene. The CDR3 has 15 amino acids. Germline loops: CDR1 SGHTA, CDR2 FQGNSA. With 5 bases removed from V and 6 bases from J, the gap between germline ends came to 18 bases.

V and J are TRBV4-2 and TRBJ2-1, with D possibly being TRBD2 (5 bases). The J call may be wrong; the DNA end is better matched by TRBJ2-7. This CDR3 is built from 15 residues. CDR1 and CDR2 from the germline V gene are LGHNA and YNFKEQ. The CDR3 is CASSQRRVSYNEQYF. In nucleotides, the CDR3 is TGTGCCAGCAGCCAACGGCGGGTGTCCTACAATGAGCAGTACTTC.

V and J are TRBV20-1 and TRBJ1-2, with D unresolved. The CDR3 length is 12 residues. V lost 0 bases and J lost 4, with 6 bases in between. Germline V gene lookup returns CDR1 DFQATT and CDR2 SNEGSKA (reference sequence). The CDR3 region is CSARDSSYGYTF. CDR3 DNA sequence: TGCAGTGCTAGAGATAGTAGCTATGGCTACACCTTC.

The chain recombines TRBV10-3 with TRBJ2-1; TRBD2 agrees at 9 bases. In germline, CDR1 is ENHRY, CDR2 SYGVKD. J lost 8 bases, V lost 8 bases, and 7 bases had no gene match. The CDR3 loop spans 13 amino acids. CDR3 sequence (DNA): TGTGCCATCTTAGCGGGGGACGGGGATGAGCAGTTCTTC. It specifies CAILAGDGDEQFF.

V and J are TRBV5-1 and TRBJ1-2; 7 positions match TRBD1. Per germline, CDR1 SGHRS and CDR2 YFSETQ. The CDR3 length is 12 residues. V dropped 4 bases and J dropped 8; count of bases not matched to a gene: 5. This chain's CDR3 is CASSGQEGGYTF. As DNA, the CDR3 is TGCGCCAGCAGCGGACAGGAAGGCGGCTACACCTTC.

This chain joins TRBV3-1 and TRBJ2-1, with no clear D. V dropped 0 bases and J dropped 6 bases, with 12 bases sitting between them. Germline V gene data show CDR1 as LGHDT and CDR2 as YNNKEL (reference sequence). This CDR3 is built from 15 residues. The CDR3 here is CASSQDLSRSNEQFF. The CDR3 DNA reads TGTGCCAGCAGCCAAGACCTCTCCCGAAGCAATGAGCAGTTCTTC.

This clonotype turned up a few times. This chain joins TRBV7-3 and TRBJ2-3; no reliable D call. CDR3 size: 13 residues. V lost 0 bases and J 2 bases, leaving 3 bases between the germline ends. The germline V gene encodes CDR1 SGHTA and CDR2 FQGTGA. CDR3 sequence reads: CASSLTYTDTQYF. The CDR3 nucleotides are TGTGCCAGCAGCTTAACCTACACAGATACGCAGTATTTT.

This clonotype has only a few counts. The V gene is TRBV20-1, the J gene TRBJ2-1; D may be TRBD1 (5 bases). CDR1 is DFQATT, CDR2 SNEGSKA, per germline (reference sequence). CDR3 size: 12 residues. Trimming left V 5 bases short and J 15 bases short, with 20 bases between. DNA of the CDR3: TGCAGTGCTGGGCCCAGTCAGGGCATCCGGTTCTTC. This encodes CSAGPSQGIRFF.

This clonotype occurred once. V is TRBV4-3 and J is TRBJ1-5; D is uncertain. The germline V gene has CDR1 LGHNA and CDR2 YSLEER. V lost 4 bases, J lost 4 bases, and 14 bases lay in between. CDR3 size: 15 residues. CDR3 region: CASSPRPIGNQPQHF. The CDR3 nucleotides are TGCGCCAGCAGCCCTCGCCCCATAGGGAATCAGCCCCAGCATTTT.

The CDR3 loop reads CASSPRLGKRIQVETQYF. The CDR3, as DNA: TGTGCCAGCAGCCCGCGGCTGGGGAAGCGGATCCAGGTAGAGACCCAGTACTTC. The chain carries TRBV7-2 and TRBJ2-4; perhaps TRBD2 as D (5 bases). The J call could be wrong; TRBJ2-5 is a better fit for the DNA end. The CDR3 consists of 18 residues. Germline V CDR1 and CDR2: SGHTA, FQGNSA.

V gene TRBV12-3 or TRBV12-4 combines with J gene TRBJ1-1; possible D gene TRBD1, 5 bases. Trimming removed 6 bases at V and 4 bases at J, with 12 bases between. This CDR3 spans 13 amino acids. CDR3 coding DNA: TGTGCCAGCAGCCGAAGGGGCCTCACTGAAGCTTTCTTT. This encodes CASSRRGLTEAFF.

The DNA of the CDR3 is TGTGCCAGCAGCTTCTACACGAACGGCCTAGAGGAGCAGTACTTC. The encoded protein is CASSFYTNGLEEQYF. The chain couples TRBV7-8 to TRBJ2-4; D is unresolved. The CDR3 is made up of 15 amino acids. From germline, CDR1 is SGHVS and CDR2 FQNEAQ. The ends were cut back, 3 bases at V and 13 bases at J, with 22 bases in the middle.

The genes are TRBV7-9 and TRBJ2-2; D perhaps matches TRBD1 (6 bases). The V and J ends lost 5 bases and 5 bases respectively, with 9 bases between them. Germline V gene lookup returns CDR1 SEHNR and CDR2 FQNEAQ (reference sequence). The CDR3 sequence is 13 residues long. Here the CDR3 DNA reads TGTGCCAGCAGCAACACAGGGACCGGGGAGCTGTTTTTT. This gives the protein CASSNTGTGELFF.

The chain uses TRBV9 and TRBJ2-6, with 9 bases fitting TRBD1. Germline CDR1 is SGDLS and CDR2 is YYNGEE. The V gene end was trimmed by 5 bases and the J gene end by 0 bases; junction bases not matched to a gene: 9. The CDR3 loop spans 18 amino acids. The CDR3 DNA is TGTGCCAGCAGATCGACAGGGGGTTTCATCTCTGGGGCCAACGTCCTGACTTTC. It is translated as CASRSTGGFISGANVLTF.

Turning to this clonotype: One end of the junction does not line up with germline, which may come from a read error. The chain joins TRBV7-9 to TRBJ1-1; 7 nucleotides match TRBD1. The CDR3 runs to 14 residues. The germline V gene has CDR1 SEHNR and CDR2 FQNEAQ (reference sequence). The CDR3 DNA follows: TGTGCCAGCAGCTTAGCCAGGGGGAACGCTGAAGCTTTCTTT. As protein: CASSLARGNAEAFF.

This clonotype has ten or more counts. This sequence joins TRBV10-3 and TRBJ2-7; possibly TRBD1 or TRBD2 for D (5 bases each). CDR1 and CDR2 from the germline V gene are ENHRY and SYGVKD. This CDR3 region has 13 residues. The V gene lost 10 bases and the J gene lost 6 bases, with 19 bases spanning the gap. The CDR3 region has the DNA TGTGCCACCCTCGAGGGGCAATCCCTCGAGCAGTACTTC. Translation gives CATLEGQSLEQYF.

V and J are TRBV4-3 and TRBJ2-1; 9 bases align to TRBD2. Germline V gene data show CDR1 as LGHNA and CDR2 as YSLEER. V was clipped by 0 bases and J by 10 bases; unmatched bases: 19. This CDR3 is built from 19 residues. This CDR3 is CASSQDHSPGLAGRWEQFF. Written as DNA, the CDR3 is TGCGCCAGCAGCCAAGACCATTCACCGGGACTAGCAGGTAGATGGGAGCAGTTCTTC.

The chain is built from TRBV11-2 and TRBJ2-3; D perhaps matches TRBD2 (6 bases). Germline values: CDR1 SGHAT, CDR2 FQNNGV. The CDR3 loop spans 14 amino acids. The V and J ends lost 6 bases and 2 bases respectively, with 12 bases between them. The CDR3 spells CASRGGTTTDTQYF. CDR3 coding DNA: TGTGCCAGCAGGGGCGGGACCACCACAGATACGCAGTATTTT.

The rearrangement links TRBV6-6 to TRBJ1-2; D is uncertain. The V gene lost 9 bases and the J gene lost 4 bases, with 18 bases spanning the gap. The CDR3 is 14 residues long. CDR1 and CDR2 from the germline V gene are MNHNY and SVGAGI (reference sequence). CDR3: CASRSGEARYGYTF. CDR3 sequence (DNA): TGTGCCAGTCGAAGCGGGGAAGCCCGCTATGGCTACACCTTC.

The V gene is TRBV5-1, the J gene TRBJ2-3; D might be TRBD1 or TRBD2, each matching 6 bases. The CDR3 extends over 16 amino acids. The V end was cut by 3 bases, the J end by 0 bases, with 14 bases between. Germline CDR1 reads SGHRS; CDR2 reads YFSETQ. The CDR3 is CASSSTGGVSTDTQYF. DNA of the CDR3: TGCGCCAGCAGCTCGACAGGAGGGGTTAGCACAGATACGCAGTATTTT.

The chain joins TRBV4-2 to TRBJ2-4; D could derive from TRBD1 or TRBD2 (5 bases each). This CDR3 spans 17 amino acids. Germline V CDR1 and CDR2: LGHNA, YNFKEQ. Deletions cut 4 bases from V and 0 bases from J, with 16 bases between. CDR3 sequence: CASSPAERGVAKNIQYF. The CDR3 nucleotides read TGTGCCAGCAGCCCCGCTGAGAGAGGGGTAGCCAAAAACATTCAGTACTTC.

The V call is TRBV12-3 or TRBV12-4, the J call TRBJ2-5, with TRBD1 matching over 7 bases. CDR3 length: 15 amino acids. V lost 5 bases to trimming and J lost 3 bases; unmatched junction nucleotides: 9. CDR3 sequence reads: CASSIDRAIKETQYF. The CDR3 DNA reads TGTGCCAGCAGTATTGACAGGGCGATAAAAGAGACCCAGTACTTC.

As DNA, the CDR3 is TGCGCCAGCAGCTTGGCCAGGAGGGAAGACTATGGCTACACCTTC. This encodes CASSLARREDYGYTF. The genes are TRBV5-1 and TRBJ1-2; D uncertain. There are 15 residues in the CDR3. V was clipped by 0 bases and J by 3 bases, with 12 bases between them. Looked up from germline, CDR1 is SGHRS and CDR2 is YFSETQ.